This passage covers 19 T cell receptor beta chains from one sample sequenced in a study of T cell changes during pregnancy in multiple sclerosis. Repertoires were generated with immunoSEQ multiplex PCR, while TCRdb's copy carries only in-frame clones and drops some. Among about 50,000 clones listed, roughly nine tenths were seen once. Sequenced here: CD8+ T cells from peripheral blood mononuclear cells, sampled after pregnancy. Receptor source: a female donor with multiple sclerosis, enrolled in a pregnancy study.

The V and J genes are TRBV7-6 and TRBJ1-6, with 10 bases matching TRBD1. This CDR3 is built from 19 residues. Trimming took 2 bases from V and 9 from J; bases not matched to a gene: 16. Germline V lookup: CDR1 SGHVS, CDR2 FNYEAQ. CDR3 region: CASSLSTGQGVSIVSPLHF. DNA for the CDR3: TGTGCCAGCAGCTTATCGACTGGACAGGGGGTCTCGATAGTTTCACCCCTCCACTTT.

This chain joins TRBV5-1 and TRBJ1-1, with D possibly TRBD1 on 6 matching bases. Trimming took 0 bases from V and 1 from J, leaving 10 bases between them. This CDR3 spans 15 amino acids. Germline V lookup: CDR1 SGHRS, CDR2 YFSETQ. The DNA of the CDR3 is TGCGCCAGCAGCTTGGATACGGGACAGAACACTGAAGCTTTCTTT. It codes for CASSLDTGQNTEAFF.

The chain combines TRBV2 with TRBJ2-2; weak D call: TRBD2 (5 bases). The CDR3 covers 14 residues. The germline V and J ends were trimmed by 5 bases and 3 bases, with 10 bases remaining between them. The germline V gene encodes CDR1 SNHLY and CDR2 FYNNEI. The DNA for the CDR3 is TGTGCCAGCAGTAACTGGCGGGACACCGGGGAGCTGTTTTTT. Its translation: CASSNWRDTGELFF. Based on the CDR3 plus reference TRBV2 and TRBJ2-2, the full variable domain is EPEVTQTPSHQVTQMGQEVILRCVPISNHLYFYWYRQILGQKVEFLVSFYNNEISEKSEIFDDQFSVERPDGSNFTLKIRSTKLEDSAMYFCASSNWRDTGELFFGEGSRLTVL.

J is TRBJ2-7 and V is TRBV27; 7 bases agree with TRBD2. With 5 bases clipped from V and 0 bases from J, the junction kept 7 bases outside the gene matches. Germline lookup yields CDR1 MNHEY and CDR2 SMNVEV (reference sequence). The CDR3 contains 15 residues. The CDR3: CASSPGGSSSYEQYF. CDR3 in DNA: TGTGCCAGCAGTCCCGGGGGGTCGAGCTCCTACGAGCAGTACTTC.

This clone has only one observation. The gene calls are TRBV12-5 and TRBJ1-2, with D possibly matching TRBD1 (5 bases). There are 16 residues in the CDR3. Germline V gene data show CDR1 as LGHNT and CDR2 as FRNRAP. Between the trimmed V and J ends, which lost 3 bases and 6 bases, there was a span of 20 bases. CDR3 sequence reads: CASGFENSGPFDGYTF. Written as DNA, the CDR3 is TGTGCTAGTGGTTTTGAGAATTCAGGGCCCTTCGATGGCTACACCTTC.

V and J are TRBV25-1 and TRBJ1-1; D is uncertain. Germline CDR1 reads MGHDK; CDR2 reads SYGVNS. V was cut by 8 bases and J by 3 bases, with 13 bases left in between. CDR3 length equals 13 residues. The CDR3 DNA follows: TGTGCCAGCGCTAACAGAATGTACACTGAAGCTTTCTTT. Its translation is CASANRMYTEAFF.

The chain recombines TRBV6-1 with TRBJ2-2; tentatively, D is TRBD1 (6 bases). CDR1 and CDR2 from the germline V gene are MNHNS and SASEGT. V lost 3 bases, J lost 3 bases, and 11 bases lay in between. This CDR3 region has 15 residues. CDR3 DNA: TGTGCCAGCAGTGAGTCACAGGGATACACCGGGGAGCTGTTTTTT. This encodes CASSESQGYTGELFF.

This clone was recorded only once. The chain links TRBV11-2 to TRBJ2-5; D is unclear. Per the germline V gene, CDR1 is SGHAT and CDR2 is FQNNGV. This CDR3 contains 15 residues. V was pared by 0 bases and J by 2 bases, with 10 bases between. The CDR3 protein is CASSLEVSSQETQYF. The CDR3 region has the DNA TGTGCCAGCAGCTTAGAGGTTAGCTCTCAAGAGACCCAGTACTTC.

The chain recombines TRBV13 with TRBJ2-3; TRBD2 matches 12 bases. V trimming: 4 bases; J trimming: 4 bases; junction bases outside the gene matches: 9. Per germline, CDR1 PRHDT and CDR2 FYEKMQ (reference sequence). The CDR3 is 17 amino acids. In DNA, the CDR3 is TGTGCCAGCAGCTCGCGACTAGCGGGGGATGGGGCAGATACGCAGTATTTT. This codes for CASSSRLAGDGADTQYF.

V is TRBV29-1 and J is TRBJ2-7, with TRBD2 identical over 7 bases. The CDR3 contains 14 residues. Germline lookup yields CDR1 SQVTM and CDR2 ANQGSEA. After removal of 3 bases from V and 0 bases from J, the junction contained 5 bases not matched to a gene. The CDR3 DNA follows: TGCAGCGTTGAGAGACGGGGGGACTCCTACGAGCAGTACTTC. This codes for CSVERRGDSYEQYF.

The CDR3 DNA is TGTGCCAGCAGGGAGGGACAGGGGGCGCTGAATGAGCAGTTCTTC. Translated: CASREGQGALNEQFF. The chain couples TRBV6-4 to TRBJ2-1; 12 bases fit TRBD1. V lost 6 bases, J lost 7 bases, and 7 bases stayed unmatched. Germline CDR1 and CDR2: MRHNA and SNTAGT. This CDR3 contains 15 residues.

The gene calls are TRBV6-1 and TRBJ2-7; D not certain. Trimming cost V 8 bases and J 7 bases, with 12 bases left between them. The germline V gene has CDR1 MNHNS and CDR2 SASEGT. This CDR3 has 11 residues. CDR3 coding DNA: TGTGCCAGCTCTCCGAGTTGGGAGCAGTACTTC. It encodes CASSPSWEQYF.

The chain links TRBV4-2 to TRBJ2-1, with 14 bases identical to TRBD2. The germline gives CDR1 LGHNA, CDR2 YNFKEQ. The CDR3 is 16 amino acids. The V and J ends lost 3 bases and 9 bases, in that order; junction bases with no gene match: 7. CDR3 residues: CASSHLTSGGAAEQFF. The CDR3, as DNA: TGTGCCAGCAGCCATTTGACTAGCGGGGGGGCCGCTGAGCAGTTCTTC.

The rearrangement joins TRBV11-2 to TRBJ1-2; TRBD1 agrees at 7 bases. The CDR3 is 16 amino acids. Germline V CDR1 and CDR2: SGHAT, FQNNGV. Trimming at V came to 5 bases and at J to 5 bases, leaving 14 bases not matched to a gene. Here the CDR3 reads CASSGRTGPLLYGYTF. For the CDR3, the DNA is TGTGCCAGCAGCGGGAGGACAGGCCCCCTTTTATATGGCTACACCTTC.

The chain is built from TRBV11-2 and TRBJ2-5; TRBD2 matches 7 bases. After removal of 1 base from V and 5 bases from J, the junction contained 7 bases not matched to a gene. The CDR3 has 15 residues. The germline CDR1 and CDR2 sequences are SGHAT and FQNNGV. The CDR3 loop reads CASSLVAGVRETQYF. The CDR3 coding sequence is TGTGCCAGCAGCTTAGTTGCGGGGGTTCGGGAGACCCAGTACTTC.

This chain uses TRBV6-1 with TRBJ1-1, with TRBD1 identical over 8 bases. There are 15 residues in the CDR3. Losses at the gene ends were 6 bases for V and 0 bases for J; bases not matched to a gene: 6. Germline V gene sequence: CDR1 MNHNS, CDR2 SASEGT. CDR3 sequence reads: CASRAGGALNTEAFF. In nucleotides, the CDR3 is TGTGCCAGCAGGGCAGGGGGCGCATTGAACACTGAAGCTTTCTTT.

The chain combines TRBV28 with TRBJ2-7, with D perhaps matching TRBD1 (6 bases). Trimming stripped 10 bases from V and 1 base from J, with 14 bases between. Germline CDR1 and CDR2: MDHEN and SYDVKM. The CDR3 extends over 13 amino acids. Here the CDR3 reads CATLGDNSYEQYF. The CDR3 region has the DNA TGTGCCACCCTTGGGGACAATTCCTACGAGCAGTACTTC.

The V and J genes are TRBV5-1 and TRBJ2-2; D call uncertain. This CDR3 is built from 13 residues. V lost 4 bases to trimming and J lost 10 bases, with 14 bases between them. Germline CDR1 and CDR2: SGHRS and YFSETQ. This CDR3 is CASSPGDSQELFF. The CDR3 DNA reads as TGCGCCAGCAGCCCTGGAGACTCACAGGAGCTGTTTTTT. Full variable domain (rest looked up from reference TRBV5-1 and TRBJ2-2): KAGVTQTPRYLIKTRGQQVTLSCSPISGHRSVSWYQQTPGQGLQFLFEYFSETQRNKGNFPGRFSGRQFSNSRSEMNVSTLELGDSALYLCASSPGDSQELFFGEGSRLTVL.

The chain carries TRBV5-1 and TRBJ2-3; TRBD2 is a possible D gene (6 bases). The CDR3 sequence is 15 residues long. The germline V and J ends were trimmed by 4 bases and 1 base, with 13 bases remaining between them. Germline V gene sequence: CDR1 SGHRS, CDR2 YFSETQ. The CDR3 loop reads CASSANGGGTDTQYF. For the CDR3, the DNA is TGCGCCAGCAGCGCTAACGGCGGGGGCACAGATACGCAGTATTTT.